This TCR beta chain was sequenced during a study of HIV-infected patients and healthy controls. This clonotype is labeled as medium-sized. Antigen specificity is unknown. Reverse transcription used 450 to 500 ng RNA and constant-region primers for alpha and beta. Using multiplexing indices, alpha and beta chain libraries were generated apart by chain-specific third strand synthesis. TCRdb reprocessed the 5' RACE reads with MiXCR, giving one entry per CDR3 protein. The table has over 7,500 distinct CDR3 sequences, roughly 6.1% seen once. Study-wide results and caveats: Healthy controls shared more CDR3 sequences between individuals than HIV-infected patients did.

The V gene's germline CDR1 is SQVTM and CDR2 ANQGSEA. The CDR3 has 16 residues. No cell fractionation was done, so the repertoire covers all unsorted peripheral blood T cells. Exclusions covered tumors, febrile or AIDS-related illness, and hepatitis B or C coinfection. The rearrangement joins TRBV29-1 to TRBJ2-2; 8 bases are shared with TRBD2. Specimen: blood, collected before antiretroviral therapy. This TCR was sampled from an adult with HIV infection. The CDR3 region is CPRGGPVTRITGELFF. The CDR3 bases are TGCCCTCGGGGGGGGCCCGTAACGAGAATAACCGGGGAGCTGTTTTTT.